This T cell receptor beta chain is drawn from a study of technical replicates of blood from four donors. Sequenced by immunoSEQ multiplex PCR; TCRdb stores in-frame clones only, minus some. The repertoire holds under 85,000 clones, with less than 98% as singletons. There are 15 residues in the CDR3. Germline CDR1 and CDR2: SEHNR and FQNEAQ (reference sequence). The V and J ends lost 4 bases and 6 bases, in that order; junction bases with no gene match: 5. This TCR was sampled from a human donor in good health. V and J are TRBV7-9 and TRBJ2-1; TRBD1 aligns across 11 bases. The specimen was T cells isolated from PBMCs. The CDR3 sequence: CASSSDRGLGNEQFF. The CDR3 DNA sequence: TGTGCCAGCAGCTCGGACAGGGGGCTTGGCAATGAGCAGTTCTTC.